This is a list of T cell receptor beta chains from one sample in a study of tumor-infiltrating lymphocytes in oesophageal squamous cell carcinoma. TCRdb re-derived calls from the PCR reads in MiXCR, one entry per CDR3 protein. This table holds approximately 18,000 distinct CDR3 sequences, about 45% found once. Material: esophageal tumor tissue. The source of these receptors is a male donor with esophageal squamous cell carcinoma. Both conserved end residues are part of each CDR3. A D gene is named only where the DNA matches it firmly. Some rows have no size entry. The others give once, few or many, or a class for an expanded clone.

TRBV6-1	TRBJ1-3	many	TRBD1	CASSERVVARGHSGNTIYF	TGTGCCAGCAGTGAACGAGTAGTGGCCAGGGGGCACTCTGGAAACACCATATATTTT
TRBV7-1	TRBJ1-2	-	-	CASSTETNYGYTF	TGTGCCAGCAGCACGGAAACTAACTATGGCTACACCTTC
TRBV24-1	TRBJ2-1	many	-	CATSEPGRISYNEQFF	TGTGCCACCAGTGAACCCGGACGGATCTCCTACAATGAGCAGTTCTTC
TRBV7-9	TRBJ1-2	medium-sized	TRBD1	CASSPGQGEGYTF	TGTGCCAGCAGTCCCGGACAGGGGGAAGGCTACACCTTC
TRBV7-3	TRBJ1-5	medium-sized	-	CASSPRHRRYQPQHF	TGTGCCAGCAGCCCCCGACACAGGAGATATCAGCCCCAGCATTTT
TRBV5-6	TRBJ2-1	many	TRBD2	CASASGKLDEQFF	TGTGCCAGCGCTAGCGGGAAATTGGATGAGCAGTTCTTC
TRBV6-1	TRBJ2-7	many	TRBD2	CASSGRTSGQLSYEQYF	TGTGCCAGCAGTGGCCGGACTAGCGGACAGCTCTCCTACGAGCAGTACTTC
TRBV6-1	TRBJ2-3	many	-	CASRLGESTQYF	TGTGCCAGCAGACTTGGGGAAAGTACGCAGTATTTT
TRBV11-3	TRBJ2-5	-	-	CASSSRSGDSETQYF	TGTGCCAGCAGCTCCCGTTCCGGGGATAGCGAGACCCAGTACTTC
TRBV6-6	TRBJ2-5	-	-	CASSFQYQETQYF	TGTGCCAGCAGTTTTCAATACCAAGAGACCCAGTACTTC
TRBV7-2	TRBJ2-1	-	TRBD2	CASSSLPAGVYNEQFF	TGTGCCAGCAGCTCCCTCCCAGCGGGAGTGTACAATGAGCAGTTCTTC
TRBV19	TRBJ1-1	many	TRBD1	CASTKRTGAEAFF	TGTGCCAGTACTAAACGGACAGGGGCCGAAGCTTTCTTT
TRBV6-8	TRBJ2-1	-	-	CASSASGHEQFF	TGTGCCAGCAGTGCGAGCGGGCATGAGCAGTTCTTC
TRBV7-9	TRBJ2-7	medium-sized	TRBD1	CASSLGTGYDEQYF	TGTGCCAGCAGCTTAGGGACAGGGTACGACGAGCAGTACTTC
TRBV28	TRBJ2-5	-	-	CASTGGAETQYF	TGTGCCAGCACCGGGGGAGCAGAGACCCAGTACTTC
TRBV18	TRBJ2-7	-	-	CASSAGTRGYEQYF	TGTGCCAGCTCAGCGGGAACGAGGGGGTACGAGCAGTACTTC
TRBV6-1	TRBJ2-1	many	-	CASTEGLTYNEQFF	TGTGCCAGCACCGAGGGACTTACCTACAATGAGCAGTTCTTC
TRBV12-3/TRBV12-4	TRBJ2-1	medium-sized	-	CASSLTLVPPYNEQFF	TGTGCCAGCAGTTTAACACTGGTCCCCCCCTACAATGAGCAGTTCTTC
TRBV6-1	TRBJ2-5	-	-	CASSEYGGIDWGETQYF	TGTGCCAGCAGTGAATACGGAGGGATCGACTGGGGGGAGACCCAGTACTTC
TRBV7-9	TRBJ2-7	-	TRBD2	CASSRIAGARGEQYF	TGTGCCAGCAGCCGTATAGCGGGAGCCAGGGGTGAGCAGTACTTC
TRBV10-2	TRBJ1-2	once	-	CASSDRWNYGYTF	TGCGCCAGCAGTGACCGGTGGAACTATGGCTACACCTTC
TRBV7-2	TRBJ1-4	-	-	CASRQGPERGKLFF	TGTGCCAGCAGACAGGGCCCCGAACGAGGAAAACTGTTTTTT
TRBV7-2	TRBJ2-1	-	TRBD2	CASSLATSGGWGEQFF	TGTGCCAGCAGCTTGGCGACGAGCGGGGGCTGGGGCGAGCAGTTCTTC
TRBV28	TRBJ2-1	-	TRBD2	CASSLSLTSGDYNEQFF	TGTGCCAGCAGTTTATCCCTGACTAGCGGGGATTACAATGAGCAGTTCTTC
TRBV7-3	TRBJ2-2	many	-	CASSLQVTGELFF	TGTGCCAGCAGCTTACAGGTTACCGGGGAGCTGTTTTTT
TRBV6-2/TRBV6-3	TRBJ2-1	-	TRBD2	CASSPREASYDEQFF	TGTGCCAGCAGTCCTCGGGAGGCCTCCTACGATGAGCAGTTCTTC
TRBV19	TRBJ2-3	many	-	CASSTPPDTQYF	TGTGCCAGTAGTACCCCTCCAGATACGCAGTATTTT
TRBV7-9	TRBJ2-3	medium-sized	-	CASSLGVGDTQYF	TGTGCCAGCAGCTTAGGAGTGGGGGATACGCAGTATTTT
TRBV6-6	TRBJ2-1	many	-	CASSYSETYNEQFF	TGTGCCAGCAGTTACTCAGAGACCTACAATGAGCAGTTCTTC
TRBV5-1	TRBJ1-1	few	-	CASKGDFNTEAFF	TGCGCCAGCAAGGGGGATTTCAACACTGAAGCTTTCTTT
TRBV7-6	TRBJ2-5	-	TRBD1	CASSLKGQSAQYF	TGTGCTAGCAGCCTTAAGGGACAGAGTGCCCAGTACTTC
TRBV7-2	TRBJ2-5	-	-	CASSPQGGLETQYF	TGTGCCAGCAGCCCCCAGGGGGGTTTAGAGACCCAGTACTTC
TRBV11-2	TRBJ2-5	many	-	CASSLEWGSPLHF	TGTGCCAGCAGCTTAGAGTGGGGTTCACCCCTCCACTTC
TRBV19	TRBJ2-1	many	TRBD1	CASSSQGKSYNEQFF	TGTGCCAGTAGTTCACAGGGGAAATCCTACAATGAGCAGTTCTTC
TRBV7-2	TRBJ1-5	many	-	CATRVGNQPQHF	TGTGCCACCAGGGTGGGCAATCAGCCCCAGCATTTT
TRBV20-1	TRBJ1-6	-	-	CSARDPTGMGYNSPLHF	TGCAGTGCTAGAGACCCCACGGGGATGGGCTATAATTCACCCCTCCACTTT
TRBV7-6	TRBJ2-2	-	-	CASSFLSTGELFF	TGTGCCAGCAGCTTTCTGAGCACCGGGGAGCTGTTTTTT
TRBV7-2	TRBJ1-6	-	-	CASSLVSQNSPLHF	TGTGCCAGCAGCTTAGTTTCCCAAAATTCACCCCTCCACTTT
TRBV7-2	TRBJ2-3	-	-	CASSLRSGRTDTQYF	TGTGCCAGCAGCTTACGGAGCGGGCGCACAGATACGCAGTATTTT
TRBV7-2	TRBJ2-3	-	TRBD2	CASSLIGTRNSQYF	TGTGCCAGCAGCTTAATCGGGACTAGAAATTCGCAGTATTTT
TRBV7-2	TRBJ2-5	few	TRBD2	CASSTRTSGYNEQYF	TGTGCCAGCAGCACCCGGACTAGCGGGTACAATGAGCAGTACTTC
TRBV28	TRBJ2-5	-	-	CASRSDRSDQETQYF	TGTGCCAGCAGGTCGGACCGCTCGGACCAAGAGACCCAGTACTTC
TRBV6-6	TRBJ2-1	-	TRBD2	CASSFKGTSGYNEQFF	TGTGCCAGCAGTTTCAAGGGGACTAGCGGCTACAATGAGCAGTTCTTC
TRBV7-2	TRBJ2-1	few	TRBD1	CASSSNTGGGKFF	TGTGCCAGCAGCTCCAATACAGGGGGAGGTAAGTTCTTC
TRBV7-4	TRBJ1-3	-	-	CASSSQETSSGNTIYF	TGTGCCAGCAGCTCACAGGAAACGAGCTCTGGAAACACCATATATTTT
TRBV7-4	TRBJ1-2	-	-	CASSLSGDGYTF	TGTGCCAGCAGCTTAAGTGGAGATGGCTACACCTTC
TRBV7-3	TRBJ2-1	few	-	CASSLSVDNEQFF	TGTGCCAGCAGCTTATCGGTGGACAATGAGCAGTTCTTC
TRBV6-6	TRBJ2-5	-	-	CASSSEFAETQYF	TGTGCCAGCAGTTCAGAGTTTGCAGAGACCCAGTACTTC
TRBV7-2	TRBJ2-7	once	-	CASSPGGPYEQYF	TGTGCCAGCAGCCCGGGCGGTCCCTACGAGCAGTACTTC
TRBV6-9	TRBJ1-1	-	-	CASSRGSGGENTEAFF	TGTGCCAGCAGTAGGGGGAGTGGAGGGGAGAACACTGAAGCTTTCTTT
TRBV5-1	TRBJ2-5	few	TRBD1	CASSSRQGAWETQYF	TGCGCCAGCAGCTCCCGACAGGGGGCTTGGGAGACCCAGTACTTC
TRBV7-2	TRBJ2-7	-	-	CASSLAREFYEQYF	TGTGCCAGCAGCTTAGCCAGGGAGTTCTACGAGCAGTACTTC
TRBV7-2	TRBJ2-7	-	-	CASSTNTGLSYEQYF	TGTGCCAGCAGCACCAATACAGGGCTTTCCTACGAGCAGTACTTC
TRBV28	TRBJ2-7	few	-	CASSLPAGIPYEQYF	TGTGCCAGCAGTTTACCTGCAGGCATTCCCTACGAGCAGTACTTC
TRBV7-6	TRBJ2-1	-	TRBD2	CASSLAGASGVDEQFF	TGTGCTAGCAGCTTAGCGGGGGCTAGCGGGGTTGATGAGCAGTTCTTC
TRBV19	TRBJ1-3	-	-	CASSPSFSTGNTIYF	TGTGCCAGTAGCCCCTCGTTTAGCACTGGAAACACCATATATTTT
TRBV7-6	TRBJ2-2	many	-	CASSLEGPSNTGELFF	TGTGCCAGCAGCTTAGAGGGACCTTCGAACACCGGGGAGCTGTTTTTT